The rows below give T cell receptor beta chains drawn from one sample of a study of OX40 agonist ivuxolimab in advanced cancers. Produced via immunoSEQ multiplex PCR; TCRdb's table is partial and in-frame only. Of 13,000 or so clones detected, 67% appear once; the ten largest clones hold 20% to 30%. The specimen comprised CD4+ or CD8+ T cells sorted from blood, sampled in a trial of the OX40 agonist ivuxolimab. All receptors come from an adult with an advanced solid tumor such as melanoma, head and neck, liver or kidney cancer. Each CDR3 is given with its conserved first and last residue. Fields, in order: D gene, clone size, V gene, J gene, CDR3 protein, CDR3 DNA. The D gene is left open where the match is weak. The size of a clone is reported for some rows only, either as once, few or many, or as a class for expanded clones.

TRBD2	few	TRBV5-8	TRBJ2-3	CASSLSREREGLGDTQYF	TGTGCCAGCAGCCTCTCCCGCGAGCGGGAGGGCCTGGGGGATACGCAGTATTTT
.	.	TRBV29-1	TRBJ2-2	CSGGAANTGELFF	TGCAGCGGGGGCGCTGCGAACACCGGGGAGCTGTTTTTT
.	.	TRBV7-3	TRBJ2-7	CASSSGILGEQYF	TGTGCCAGCAGCTCCGGGATACTGGGAGAGCAGTACTTC
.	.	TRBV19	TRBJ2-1	CASSIRSGPEQFF	TGTGCCAGTAGTATAAGGTCGGGACCAGAGCAGTTCTTC
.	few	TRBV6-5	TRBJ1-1	CASSYAGVTEAFF	TGTGCCAGCAGTTACGCGGGGGTGACTGAAGCTTTCTTT
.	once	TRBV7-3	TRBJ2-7	CASSLERREQYF	TGTGCCAGCAGCTTAGAGAGGAGGGAGCAGTACTTC
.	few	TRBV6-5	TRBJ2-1	CASSLGGWNEQFF	TGTGCCAGCAGTTTGGGTGGATGGAATGAGCAGTTCTTC
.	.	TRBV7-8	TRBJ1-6	CASSDARQFSSYNSPLHF	TGTGCCAGCAGCGACGCCCGACAGTTCAGCTCCTATAATTCACCCCTCCACTTT
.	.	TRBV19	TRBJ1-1	CASSAAVNTEAFF	TGTGCCAGTAGTGCCGCAGTAAACACTGAAGCTTTCTTT
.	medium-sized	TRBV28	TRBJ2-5	CASSFSQETQYF	TGTGCCAGCAGTTTCTCCCAAGAGACCCAGTACTTC
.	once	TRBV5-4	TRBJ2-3	CASSFPGTNTDTQYF	TGTGCCAGCAGCTTCCCCGGGACAAACACAGATACGCAGTATTTT